What follows is one T cell receptor beta chain and its context. Compared with the rest of its sample, this clone is large (0.1 to 1%). Its antigen is currently not known. No much larger clonotype is one base removed from it; base qualities were not supplied. Each sample was amplified as two independent genomic DNA replicates: approximately 550 ng for blood and roughly 1.4 ug for tumor or normal breast. TCRB sequencing of genomic DNA was carried out with the ImmunoSeq Intro kit according to the manufacturer's instructions. For absolute quantification, the roughly 33-cycle multiplex PCR included proprietary primers along with spike-in control sequences. Single-end 150-bp reads were used to sequence an 87-bp fragment covering the CDR3 and the flanking V and J genes. Seven samples, with two replicates for each sample, were multiplexed per lane of an Illumina MiSeq using version 3.0 chemistry. Processing in the source paper ran as follows. Raw data were processed by the vendor's proprietary pipeline, with both replicates merged into one result per sample. Clonotypes were defined as productive rearrangements sharing the V-gene family, CDR3 amino acid sequence and J-gene segment. Clonality was computed as 1 minus the normalized Shannon entropy (Pielou evenness) of TCRB abundances. To estimate T cell density, the total number of templates was divided by the number of input cells, which was inferred from the amount of DNA input. Total repertoire diversity and clonality were estimated with Recon using default parameters. A clonotype was considered tumor-enriched if its abundance in tumor exceeded 0.1% and was at least 32-fold higher than its abundance in normal breast. TCRdb's version of the immuneACCESS table is confined to in-frame rearrangements and falls short of the full clone set. An unresolved V gene accounts for under half of the shortfall where checked; the remainder is of unknown origin. That table is the source of V, J and clone size, and D and trimming were worked out from the DNA. This sample comprises about 46,000 clones, roughly 78% of them detected only once. The ten largest make up roughly 3.4% of the sample.

The study profiled bulk TCR beta-chain repertoires in matched peripheral blood, tumor and adjacent normal breast tissue taken from more than 15 patients with early-stage breast cancer. Before surgery, roughly 4.5-10 mL of whole blood was collected in EDTA tubes and processed within 2 hours. Peripheral blood mononuclear cells were isolated by Ficoll-Paque centrifugation in SepMate-50 tubes. PBMCs were cryopreserved in aliquots of 2 to 4 million cells in 90% FBS with about 10% DMSO and kept in liquid nitrogen. Genomic DNA was extracted with the Qiagen AllPrep DNA/RNA Mini kit. The CDR3 numbers 16 residues from cysteine through phenylalanine. The read is trimmed to its CDR3 DNA, 48 bases read in frame from base 1. For this chain, trimming is 5 bases at the V end and 7 bases at the J end, and the number of junction bases without a gene match is 11. CDR1 and CDR2 are drawn from the germline V gene: MDHEN, SYDVKM.

The data derive from a study of early stage breast cancer tumors (dated by TCRdb to 2015 to 2018). In terms of the full investigation: Of the 16 invasive breast tumors, 12 to 13 were found to be estrogen receptor-positive, progesterone receptor-positive and HER2-negative. The samples as a whole yielded more than 2.5 million detected templates, corresponding to over a million unique clonotypes. About 70% of the 12 ER+/PR+/HER2- tumors were invasive ductal carcinomas, while the other four were invasive lobular carcinomas. On average, each sample had 9 to 10-fold read coverage.

The study at large found these results: About 2.5-fold higher T cell density and higher clonality were observed in tumors than in adjacent normal breast tissue. Enriched TCRB sequences shared across patients were mostly commonly generated sequences, unlikely to play an important role in the tumor microenvironment. Repertoires from blood resembled normal breast more closely than tumor, and using blood as a reference for each tissue separated tumor from normal in about 85% of the 16 patients. The small cohort size prevented analysis by tumor subtype. Chain pairing and functional markers such as CD4, CD8 and FOXP3 were missed by bulk genomic DNA sequencing of unsorted cells.

Sequencing was done on a sample of blood. The TCR originated in a person in their 40s with breast cancer. This receptor chain uses TRBV28 and TRBJ1-4; the central 9 bases match TRBD1. The encoded CDR3 is CASSPMTGGQGEKLFF. The sequence in DNA is TGTGCCAGCAGTCCGATGACAGGGGGACAAGGTGAAAAACTGTTTTTT.